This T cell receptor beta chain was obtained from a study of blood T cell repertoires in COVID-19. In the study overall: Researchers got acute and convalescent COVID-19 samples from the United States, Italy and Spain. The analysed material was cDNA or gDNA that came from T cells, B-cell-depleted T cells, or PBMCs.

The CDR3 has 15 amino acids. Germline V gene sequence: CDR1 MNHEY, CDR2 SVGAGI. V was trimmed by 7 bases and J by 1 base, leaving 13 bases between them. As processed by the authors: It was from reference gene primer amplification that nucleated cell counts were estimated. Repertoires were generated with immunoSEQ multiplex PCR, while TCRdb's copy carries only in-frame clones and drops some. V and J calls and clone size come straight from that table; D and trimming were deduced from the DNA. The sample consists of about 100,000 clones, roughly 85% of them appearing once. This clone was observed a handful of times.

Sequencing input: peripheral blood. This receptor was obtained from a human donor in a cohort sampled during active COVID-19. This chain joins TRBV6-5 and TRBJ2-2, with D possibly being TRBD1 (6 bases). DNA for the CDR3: TGTGCCAGCAAGCAGGGGAGCGTGAACACCGGGGAGCTGTTTTTT. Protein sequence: CASKQGSVNTGELFF.